A selection of T cell receptor beta chains follows, all from one sample in a study of blood T cells in healthy people across ages. TCRdb re-derived calls from the 5' RACE reads in MiXCR, one entry per CDR3 protein. Of around 1.5 million distinct CDR3 sequences listed, 55% to 75% were seen once; the top ten hold 5% to 7%. Sequenced: blood. The receptors were sampled from a man younger than 35 in good health. Each CDR3 is given with its conserved first and last residue. Each record gives: V gene, clone size, J gene, D gene, CDR3 DNA, CDR3 protein. A D gene is named only where the DNA matches it firmly. The listing skips clone size in some rows; elsewhere it reads once, few, many or a size class.

v_gene: TRBV5-1
abundance: few
j_gene: TRBJ2-2
d_gene: TRBD1
CDR3nt: TGCGCCAGCAGCTCCGCAGGGGGTTTGAGCACCGGGGAGCTGTTTTTT
CDR3aa: CASSSAGGLSTGELFF

v_gene: TRBV6-1
abundance: few
j_gene: TRBJ2-1
d_gene: TRBD2
CDR3nt: TGTGCCAGCAGCTTCCACTCCGGGACTAGCGGGGGGGATAACTCCTACAATGAGCAGTTCTTC
CDR3aa: CASSFHSGTSGGDNSYNEQFF

v_gene: TRBV10-3
abundance: NA
j_gene: TRBJ2-7
d_gene: NA
CDR3nt: TGTGCCATCAGTGGAAAGGGGGCTAGCGGAGACTACGAGCAGTACTTC
CDR3aa: CAISGKGASGDYEQYF

v_gene: TRBV12-3/TRBV12-4
abundance: NA
j_gene: TRBJ2-7
d_gene: NA
CDR3nt: TGTGCCAGCAGTTTATATAGGCAGGGATCCTACAATGAGCAGTACTTC
CDR3aa: CASSLYRQGSYNEQYF

v_gene: TRBV20-1
abundance: few
j_gene: TRBJ2-7
d_gene: TRBD2
CDR3nt: TGCAGTGCTACGAACCCTAGCGGGAGGGACTACGAGCAGTACTTC
CDR3aa: CSATNPSGRDYEQYF

v_gene: TRBV27
abundance: NA
j_gene: TRBJ2-7
d_gene: NA
CDR3nt: TGTGCCTGCAGCTTAGGACAGAATATTCACGAGCAGTACTTC
CDR3aa: CACSLGQNIHEQYF

v_gene: TRBV7-9
abundance: NA
j_gene: TRBJ2-7
d_gene: TRBD1
CDR3nt: TGTGCCAGCAGCCCGACAGGGGGTCCCCGCGCCTACGAGCAGTACTTC
CDR3aa: CASSPTGGPRAYEQYF

v_gene: TRBV5-1
abundance: NA
j_gene: TRBJ2-1
d_gene: NA
CDR3nt: TGCGCCAGCAGCCCGGGCATAGGAGACCGCAATGAGCAGTTCTTC
CDR3aa: CASSPGIGDRNEQFF

v_gene: TRBV6-6
abundance: NA
j_gene: TRBJ2-3
d_gene: NA
CDR3nt: TGTGCCAGCAGTTACCTTTCACCCCAAGATACGCAGTATTTT
CDR3aa: CASSYLSPQDTQYF

v_gene: TRBV27
abundance: once
j_gene: TRBJ1-5
d_gene: NA
CDR3nt: TGTGCCAGCAGTTACGGAGTACGGCAGCCCCAGCATTTT
CDR3aa: CASSYGVRQPQHF

v_gene: TRBV10-3
abundance: few
j_gene: TRBJ1-1
d_gene: NA
CDR3nt: TGTGCCATCAGGCAGGACAGTCATAACACTGAAGCTTTCTTT
CDR3aa: CAIRQDSHNTEAFF

v_gene: TRBV4-1
abundance: few
j_gene: TRBJ2-7
d_gene: NA
CDR3nt: TGCGCCAGCAGCCCTGAACGAACTATCGTCAACGAGCAGTACTTC
CDR3aa: CASSPERTIVNEQYF

v_gene: TRBV11-1
abundance: NA
j_gene: TRBJ2-5
d_gene: NA
CDR3nt: TGTGCCAGCAGCCCGGTAGGAGGGACACGCAAAGAGACCCAGTACTTC
CDR3aa: CASSPVGGTRKETQYF

v_gene: TRBV20-1
abundance: NA
j_gene: TRBJ1-6
d_gene: TRBD1
CDR3nt: TGCAGTGCCCCAGACAGGGTCCCATCTTCACCCCTCCACTTT
CDR3aa: CSAPDRVPSSPLHF

v_gene: TRBV27
abundance: few
j_gene: TRBJ2-7
d_gene: NA
CDR3nt: TGTGCCAGCAGTTTAATTCCACCCGGACGGGAGCAGTACTTC
CDR3aa: CASSLIPPGREQYF

v_gene: TRBV21-1
abundance: NA
j_gene: TRBJ1-5
d_gene: NA
CDR3nt: TGTGCCAGCAGCAGGGGGGTCGGGGTTGATCAGCCCCAGCATTTT
CDR3aa: CASSRGVGVDQPQHF

v_gene: TRBV10-3
abundance: NA
j_gene: TRBJ2-7
d_gene: TRBD2
CDR3nt: TGTGCCATCAGTGAGTCGACGGCGGGGGACTACGAGCAGTACTTC
CDR3aa: CAISESTAGDYEQYF

v_gene: TRBV6-6
abundance: NA
j_gene: TRBJ2-6
d_gene: TRBD1
CDR3nt: TGTGCCAGCAGCCGGGACAGGACCTCTGGGGCCAACGTCCTGACTTTC
CDR3aa: CASSRDRTSGANVLTF

v_gene: TRBV7-8
abundance: NA
j_gene: TRBJ1-2
d_gene: NA
CDR3nt: TGTGCCAGCAGCACTACTGACAGGTTCGACTATGGCTACACCTTC
CDR3aa: CASSTTDRFDYGYTF

v_gene: TRBV12-3/TRBV12-4
abundance: NA
j_gene: TRBJ2-3
d_gene: NA
CDR3nt: TGTGCCAGCACCCCAGGGAGTAGAGATACGCAGTATTTT
CDR3aa: CASTPGSRDTQYF

v_gene: TRBV21-1
abundance: NA
j_gene: TRBJ2-1
d_gene: NA
CDR3nt: TGTGCCAGCAGCTCCTACGGACCGTACAATGAGCAGTTCTTC
CDR3aa: CASSSYGPYNEQFF

v_gene: TRBV29-1
abundance: NA
j_gene: TRBJ2-5
d_gene: NA
CDR3nt: TGCAGCGTTTTCAGGGGTTCTACAGAGACCCAGTACTTC
CDR3aa: CSVFRGSTETQYF

v_gene: TRBV9
abundance: NA
j_gene: TRBJ2-5
d_gene: NA
CDR3nt: TGTGCCAGCAGCGTAGCTGGGACCCCACAAGAGACCCAGTACTTC
CDR3aa: CASSVAGTPQETQYF

v_gene: TRBV5-1
abundance: once
j_gene: TRBJ2-1
d_gene: TRBD2
CDR3nt: TGCGCCAGCAGCACCGGACTAGCGGGAAGCTACAATGAGCAGTTCTTC
CDR3aa: CASSTGLAGSYNEQFF

v_gene: TRBV4-2
abundance: NA
j_gene: TRBJ1-4
d_gene: NA
CDR3nt: TGTGCCAGCAGCCAAGGGGGATCGGGGCCGGGCGAAAAACTGTTTTTT
CDR3aa: CASSQGGSGPGEKLFF

v_gene: TRBV3-1
abundance: NA
j_gene: TRBJ2-7
d_gene: TRBD1
CDR3nt: TGTGCCAGCAGCCGGACGCGGACAGGGACCTACGAGCAGTACTTC
CDR3aa: CASSRTRTGTYEQYF

v_gene: TRBV5-1
abundance: NA
j_gene: TRBJ2-7
d_gene: NA
CDR3nt: TGCGCCAGCAGCTTGGGACAGACGATCCACGAGCAGTACTTC
CDR3aa: CASSLGQTIHEQYF

v_gene: TRBV12-3/TRBV12-4
abundance: once
j_gene: TRBJ2-1
d_gene: NA
CDR3nt: TGTGCCAGCAGTACGTTCGGGGGTCGCTCCTACAATGAGCAGTTCTTC
CDR3aa: CASSTFGGRSYNEQFF

v_gene: TRBV12-3/TRBV12-4
abundance: NA
j_gene: TRBJ2-7
d_gene: NA
CDR3nt: TGTGCCAGAGATTTGACAGAGAGCTCCTACGAGCAGTACTTC
CDR3aa: CARDLTESSYEQYF

v_gene: TRBV20-1
abundance: NA
j_gene: TRBJ2-3
d_gene: NA
CDR3nt: TGCAGTGCCCCGGAACAGGGATCTTTCACAGATACGCAGTATTTT
CDR3aa: CSAPEQGSFTDTQYF

v_gene: TRBV10-3
abundance: few
j_gene: TRBJ1-2
d_gene: TRBD1
CDR3nt: TGTGCCGCAACCGGGACAGGGGGCGGCTATGGCTACACCTTC
CDR3aa: CAATGTGGGYGYTF

v_gene: TRBV27
abundance: NA
j_gene: TRBJ2-7
d_gene: TRBD2
CDR3nt: TGTGCCAGCAGTTTTTCTAGCGGCCCCTACGAGCAGTACTTC
CDR3aa: CASSFSSGPYEQYF

v_gene: TRBV7-2
abundance: NA
j_gene: TRBJ1-4
d_gene: NA
CDR3nt: TGTGCCAGCAGCTTAAGGGGCGGGAACAATGAAAAACTGTTTTTT
CDR3aa: CASSLRGGNNEKLFF

v_gene: TRBV14
abundance: NA
j_gene: TRBJ1-1
d_gene: NA
CDR3nt: TGTGCCAGCAGCCAAGACCTGGGTTGGACTGAAGCTTTCTTT
CDR3aa: CASSQDLGWTEAFF